The 16 T cell receptor beta chains below come from one sample, sequenced in a study of blood T cell repertoires in COVID-19. Sequencing was performed with immunoSEQ multiplex PCR; in TCRdb, only in-frame clones are kept and a portion is missing. The repertoire holds 91,000 or so clones, with 70% to 90% as singletons. Specimen: peripheral blood. These TCRs come from a woman aged 55-70 years in a cohort sampled during active or convalescent COVID-19.

The chain carries TRBV6-5 and TRBJ2-7; 14 bases agree with TRBD2. This CDR3 is 13 amino acids long. V lost 4 bases and J lost 9; bases outside the gene matches: 2. Germline V lookup: CDR1 MNHEY, CDR2 SVGAGI. The CDR3 DNA is TGTGCCAGCAGTTCCGGACTAGCGGGAGGGCAGTACTTC. Amino acids: CASSSGLAGGQYF.

The gene calls are TRBV19 and TRBJ1-5, with 7 bases identical to TRBD1. Germline V gene data show CDR1 as LNHDA and CDR2 as SQIVND (reference sequence). This CDR3 is 15 amino acids long. V lost 4 bases, J lost 7 bases, and 10 bases stayed unmatched. The CDR3, as DNA: TGTGCCAGTAGTACCCTCGACAGGGATAGACAGCCCCAGCATTTT. It is translated as CASSTLDRDRQPQHF.

The rearrangement joins TRBV4-2 to TRBJ1-2; no clear D. Germline CDR1 is LGHNA and CDR2 is YNFKEQ. The CDR3 covers 17 residues. V dropped 4 bases and J dropped 2 bases, with 20 bases sitting between them. CDR3 nucleotide sequence: TGTGCCAGCAGCCCCCAAGCCCCCGGAGGTCCAAACTATGGCTACACCTTC. Its protein product is CASSPQAPGGPNYGYTF.

The rearrangement joins TRBV9 to TRBJ1-6, with TRBD1 matching 8 bases. V lost 4 bases and J lost 6; bases outside the gene matches: 9. CDR3 length: 16 amino acids. From germline, CDR1 is SGDLS and CDR2 YYNGEE. CDR3 in amino acids: CASSPTTGDFNSPLHF. The CDR3 nucleotides are TGTGCCAGCAGCCCAACGACAGGGGACTTTAATTCACCCCTCCACTTT.

V usage is TRBV2 and J usage is TRBJ1-5; D is undetermined. This CDR3 has 13 amino acids. The V end was cut by 7 bases, the J end by 0 bases, with 7 bases between. The germline gives CDR1 SNHLY, CDR2 FYNNEI. For the CDR3, the DNA is TGTGCCAGCAAGCGAGATAGCAATCAGCCCCAGCATTTT. Encoded protein: CASKRDSNQPQHF.

CDR3 residues: CASSIQGENYGYTF. The CDR3 region has the DNA TGTGCCAGTAGTATACAGGGGGAAAACTATGGCTACACCTTC. V usage is TRBV19 and J usage is TRBJ1-2, with TRBD1 identical over 7 bases. Germline V CDR1 and CDR2: LNHDA, SQIVND (reference sequence). This CDR3 contains 14 residues. V gave up 2 bases and J gave up 2 bases; unmatched junction bases: 2.

The J gene is TRBJ1-2, the V gene TRBV2, with a possible D match to TRBD1 (5 bases). Germline V CDR1 and CDR2: SNHLY, FYNNEI. The V end lost 8 bases, the J end lost 2 bases, and 9 bases lay between the germline ends. The CDR3 contains 12 residues. CDR3 in DNA: TGTGCCAGCGGGGGAGGGAACTATGGCTACACCTTC. Translating it yields CASGGGNYGYTF.

V usage is TRBV10-1 and J usage is TRBJ2-1; 9 bases fit TRBD2. This CDR3 contains 14 residues. V dropped 5 bases and J dropped 10; count of bases not matched to a gene: 9. Germline CDR1 is WNHNN and CDR2 is SYGVQD (reference sequence). CDR3 loop: CASSSGGIEIEQFF. CDR3 nucleotides: TGCGCCAGCAGTAGCGGGGGGATCGAGATCGAGCAGTTCTTC.

This chain joins TRBV11-2 and TRBJ1-3; TRBD1 matches 9 bases. The trim removed 4 bases at V and 9 bases at J, leaving 13 bases unmatched. Germline assignment: CDR1 SGHAT and CDR2 FQNNGV. The CDR3 runs to 16 residues. CDR3 sequence (DNA): TGTGCCAGCAGCTCGAAAAGACAGGGGGGAATAGGCACCATATATTTT. Its translation is CASSSKRQGGIGTIYF.

This chain's CDR3 is CASSRRDRGNSPLHF. The CDR3 nucleotides are TGTGCCAGCAGCCGACGGGACAGGGGGAATTCACCCCTCCACTTT. The V and J genes are TRBV6-5 and TRBJ1-6; 11 bases match TRBD1. Germline V CDR1 and CDR2: MNHEY, SVGAGI. V was pared by 6 bases and J by 7 bases, with 5 bases of the junction left unmatched. The CDR3 extends over 15 amino acids.

V is TRBV28 and J is TRBJ1-5; D gene ambiguous. CDR3 length: 14 amino acids. The germline CDR1 and CDR2 sequences are MDHEN and SYDVKM. The V end was cut by 3 bases, the J end by 4 bases, with 10 bases between. In DNA, the CDR3 is TGTGCCAGCAGTTTGTTACGGGGTAATCAGCCCCAGCATTTT. It encodes CASSLLRGNQPQHF.

V gene TRBV12-5 combines with J gene TRBJ1-1; D unclear. The CDR3 contains 13 residues. Between the trimmed V and J ends, which lost 4 bases and 2 bases, there was a span of 8 bases. Germline V lookup: CDR1 LGHNT, CDR2 FRNRAP. CDR3 DNA sequence: TGTGCTAGTGGTTATAGCGGAAACACTGAAGCTTTCTTT. It encodes CASGYSGNTEAFF.

This clone was found once. This chain connects TRBV2 to TRBJ1-4; D is unresolved. V was clipped by 6 bases and J by 6 bases, with 20 bases between them. The V gene's germline CDR1 is SNHLY and CDR2 FYNNEI. The CDR3 spans 16 residues. The CDR3 bases are TGTGCCAGCAGCTTCGCTGAAAGTAGCTTCTATGAAAAACTGTTTTTT. This codes for CASSFAESSFYEKLFF.

This chain connects TRBV18 to TRBJ1-4; D gene ambiguous. The CDR3 runs to 15 residues. Germline values: CDR1 KGHSH, CDR2 LQKENI. Trimming cost V 0 bases and J 7 bases, with 12 bases left between them. CDR3 sequence: CASSPPAPRGEKLFF. The CDR3 DNA follows: TGTGCCAGCTCACCACCGGCACCTCGGGGTGAAAAACTGTTTTTT.

This chain links TRBV13 with TRBJ1-2; D may be TRBD1 (6 bases). V lost 7 bases and J 4 bases, leaving 16 bases between the germline ends. This CDR3 has 14 amino acids. Germline CDR1 PRHDT, CDR2 FYEKMQ (reference sequence). CDR3 bases: TGTGCCAGCATCGACCGCGGGGGCACCTATGGCTACACCTTC. Translating it yields CASIDRGGTYGYTF.

Only a few counts were recorded for this clone. The J gene is TRBJ1-4, the V gene TRBV6-5; D may be TRBD1 (5 bases). V lost 2 bases to trimming and J lost 2 bases, with 9 bases between them. CDR3 length equals 15 residues. Germline V gives CDR1 MNHEY, CDR2 SVGAGI. The CDR3 nucleotides read TGTGCCAGCAGTTACGCCAGGGCCACTAATGAAAAACTGTTTTTT. Translation: CASSYARATNEKLFF.